These 29 T cell receptor beta chains were all obtained from the same sample, sequenced in a study of cytomegalovirus exposure and HLA in healthy donors (dated by TCRdb to about 2017). Libraries came from the immunoSEQ multiplex PCR assay. A mixture of 60 forward primers for TCR Vbeta segments and 13 reverse primers for TCR Jbeta segments was used in the multiplex PCR. TCRdb holds this immuneACCESS table with in-frame rearrangements only. Some clones are missing; in checked studies, unresolved V genes explain under half, and the rest has no known cause. Within this sample are approximately 250,000 clones, with 78% of them counted one time only. The ten largest account for approximately 0.47% of the sample. What was sequenced was PBMCs. Source of these receptors: a boy between 10 and 17 years old in good health and CMV-seronegative.

J is TRBJ2-5 and V is TRBV10-3; TRBD2 matches 7 bases. Germline CDR1 is ENHRY and CDR2 is SYGVKD. V trimming: 10 bases; J trimming: 3 bases; junction bases outside the gene matches: 8. This CDR3 spans 13 amino acids. CDR3 sequence: CATKELAEETQYF. CDR3 DNA: TGTGCCACAAAGGAGCTAGCGGAAGAGACCCAGTACTTC.

V and J are TRBV12-1 and TRBJ1-2. TRBV12-1 is a known pseudogene. The CDR3 totals 16 residues. DNA of the CDR3: TGTGCCAGCAGCTCTGAGGAGCCAGCCCTCAACTATGGCTACACCTTC. It is translated as CASSSEEPALNYGYTF.

Only a few counts were recorded for this clone. The chain links TRBV28 to TRBJ1-1, with D unclear. The germline CDR1 and CDR2 sequences are MDHEN and SYDVKM. Trimming shortened V by 3 bases and J by 4 bases, and 9 bases separated the two germline ends. The length of the CDR3 is 13 residues. The CDR3 coding sequence is TGTGCCAGCAGTTTGGGCTACGGCACTGAAGCTTTCTTT. It encodes CASSLGYGTEAFF.

This chain uses TRBV18 with TRBJ1-1, with D tentatively TRBD1 (6 bases). V was shortened by 1 base and J by 1 base, with 10 bases between the two germline ends. CDR1 KGHSH and CDR2 LQKENI come from the germline V gene. This CDR3 is built from 15 residues. CDR3 residues: CASSPRGPGNTEAFF. CDR3 nucleotide sequence: TGTGCCAGCTCACCACGGGGGCCGGGGAACACTGAAGCTTTCTTT.

The chain couples TRBV7-9 to TRBJ2-1; D call uncertain. The V gene's germline CDR1 is SEHNR and CDR2 FQNEAQ (reference sequence). The CDR3 is 12 residues long. The V gene lost 5 bases and the J gene lost 10 bases, with 12 bases spanning the gap. CDR3 sequence reads: CASSLSVWEQFF. CDR3 nucleotide sequence: TGTGCCAGCAGCCTGAGCGTGTGGGAGCAGTTCTTC.

The chain carries TRBV10-3 and TRBJ1-1; D perhaps matches TRBD1 (5 bases). V was trimmed by 2 bases and J by 3 bases, leaving 13 bases between them. The CDR3 is made up of 15 amino acids. In germline, CDR1 is ENHRY, CDR2 SYGVKD. CDR3 in amino acids: CAISEVRGGDTEAFF. In DNA form, the CDR3 reads TGTGCCATCAGTGAGGTACGAGGAGGGGACACTGAAGCTTTCTTT.

V is TRBV11-3 and J is TRBJ2-7; the match to TRBD1 covers 8 bases. V lost 2 bases to trimming and J lost 1 base; unmatched junction nucleotides: 7. Per the germline V gene, CDR1 is SGHNT and CDR2 is YENEEA. This CDR3 region has 16 residues. CDR3 in amino acids: CASSLWGQVESYEQYF. The CDR3 nucleotides are TGTGCCAGCAGCTTATGGGGACAGGTCGAGTCCTACGAGCAGTACTTC.

The table lists this clone with a count of one. This sequence joins TRBV4-1 and TRBJ2-7, with D perhaps TRBD2 (5 bases). CDR3 length: 15 residues. V lost 0 bases and J 6 bases, leaving 15 bases between the germline ends. Germline CDR1 MGHRA, CDR2 YSYEKL. The CDR3 DNA sequence: TGCGCCAGCAGCCAAGAACCGGGGAGTACGGGCGAGCAGTACTTC. As protein: CASSQEPGSTGEQYF.

This clone has just a few counts. Here the CDR3 DNA reads TGTGCCAGCAGCTTGGCCCGAGCGGGGGTTGGGGAGCAGTACTTC. It codes for CASSLARAGVGEQYF. The J gene is TRBJ2-7, the V gene TRBV5-4, with TRBD2 matching 8 bases. V was pared by 0 bases and J by 7 bases, with 9 bases of the junction left unmatched. The V gene's germline CDR1 is SGHNT and CDR2 YYREEE (reference sequence). The CDR3 loop spans 15 amino acids.

The chain uses TRBV5-4 and TRBJ2-5; D unresolved. Trimming pared 0 bases from V and 4 bases from J, leaving 7 bases between. CDR3 length: 13 amino acids. Germline lookup yields CDR1 SGHNT and CDR2 YYREEE (reference sequence). CDR3 nucleotides: TGTGCCAGCAGCTTGGTCGGTTCAGAGACCCAGTACTTC. Encoded protein: CASSLVGSETQYF. The full variable domain, completed using reference TRBV5-4 and TRBJ2-5, is ETGVTQSPTHLIKTRGQQVTLRCSSQSGHNTVSWYQQALGQGPQFIFQYYREEENGRGNFPPRFSGLQFPNYSSELNVNALELDDSALYLCASSLVGSETQYFGPGTRLLVL.

The chain has TRBV7-3 and TRBJ2-1; 15 positions agree with TRBD2. The CDR3 runs to 17 residues. The germline gives CDR1 SGHTA, CDR2 FQGTGA. Trimming took 5 bases from V and 3 from J; bases not matched to a gene: 5. CDR3 in DNA: TGTGCCAGCAGCGCCCGGACTAGCGGGGGGGTCTACAATGAGCAGTTCTTC. This sequence encodes CASSARTSGGVYNEQFF.

J is TRBJ2-3 and V is TRBV7-2, with D unresolved. CDR1 and CDR2 from the germline V gene are SGHTA and FQGNSA. V was clipped by 3 bases and J by 1 base, with 8 bases between them. The CDR3 is 14 residues long. DNA for the CDR3: TGTGCCAGCAGCTTCAGGATTCGCACAGATACGCAGTATTTT. Residues: CASSFRIRTDTQYF.

In the case of this clone: Different DNA sequences within this sample yield the same CDR3. The rearrangement links TRBV5-1 to TRBJ2-3, with 15 bases aligning to TRBD2. Losses at the gene ends were 4 bases for V and 0 bases for J; bases not matched to a gene: 15. Germline V gene sequence: CDR1 SGHRS, CDR2 YFSETQ. The CDR3 runs to 21 residues. CDR3 region: CASSRRPGLAGGSTSTDTQYF. DNA of the CDR3: TGCGCCAGCAGCCGCAGGCCTGGACTAGCGGGGGGGAGTACTAGCACAGATACGCAGTATTTT.

The V call is TRBV27, the J call TRBJ2-1, with D unclear. The CDR3 covers 11 residues. Germline CDR1 MNHEY, CDR2 SMNVEV (reference sequence). The germline V and J ends were trimmed by 3 bases and 10 bases, with 7 bases remaining between them. CDR3 in DNA: TGTGCCAGCAGTTTTTTCGGGGAGCAGTTCTTC. Translated: CASSFFGEQFF.

The V gene is TRBV30, the J gene TRBJ1-3, with 7 bases identical to TRBD1. This CDR3 region has 18 residues. V lost 1 base and J lost 4; bases outside the gene matches: 16. Germline V gene data show CDR1 as GTSNPN and CDR2 as SVGIG (reference sequence). CDR3 DNA: TGTGCCTGGAGTGGCACGGAGGGGGCTAAATACGGCGGAAACACCATATATTTT. Encoded protein: CAWSGTEGAKYGGNTIYF.

This clone occurred once. This chain uses TRBV5-1 with TRBJ2-1; D unclear. V was cut by 0 bases and J by 9 bases, with 7 bases left in between. This CDR3 is 12 amino acids long. Germline values: CDR1 SGHRS, CDR2 YFSETQ. The CDR3 bases are TGCGCCAGCAGCTTGGACCAGATTGAGCAGTTCTTC. It encodes CASSLDQIEQFF.

The V call is TRBV5-1, the J call TRBJ1-2; a possible D gene is TRBD1 (6 bases). The CDR3 is 14 amino acids. Germline V gene data show CDR1 as SGHRS and CDR2 as YFSETQ. V was trimmed by 2 bases and J by 6 bases, leaving 14 bases between them. CDR3 sequence reads: CASSFQQGYDGYTF. In nucleotides, the CDR3 is TGCGCCAGCAGCTTTCAACAGGGCTACGATGGCTACACCTTC.

The chain recombines TRBV4-1 with TRBJ2-7; D may be TRBD2 (6 bases). CDR3 length: 15 residues. V shed 3 bases and J shed 0 bases, with 12 bases lying between them. Per the germline V gene, CDR1 is MGHRA and CDR2 is YSYEKL. DNA for the CDR3: TGCGCCAGCAGCCAGGTATACGGGAGCTCCTACGAGCAGTACTTC. It yields the protein CASSQVYGSSYEQYF.

This clone was observed a handful of times. The CDR3 coding sequence is TGTGCCAGCTCACCAGGGAGGGACACTGAAGCTTTCTTT. As protein: CASSPGRDTEAFF. The J gene is TRBJ1-1, the V gene TRBV18; D gene ambiguous. The CDR3 has 13 residues. Germline CDR1 KGHSH, CDR2 LQKENI. Trimming took 2 bases from V and 3 from J, leaving 7 bases between them.

This chain links TRBV29-1 with TRBJ1-3; D call uncertain. Between the trimmed V and J ends, which lost 6 bases and 3 bases, there was a span of 12 bases. This CDR3 is built from 13 residues. Germline V CDR1 and CDR2: SQVTM, ANQGSEA. CDR3 sequence reads: CSVVGPGGNTIYF. In nucleotides, the CDR3 is TGCAGCGTCGTCGGTCCAGGTGGAAACACCATATATTTT.

The CDR3: CASSGRDKNTEAFF. Written as DNA, the CDR3 is TGTGCCAGCAGTGGACGGGACAAGAACACTGAAGCTTTCTTT. V is TRBV2 and J is TRBJ1-1; D perhaps matches TRBD1 (6 bases). CDR3 length: 14 amino acids. Germline CDR1 reads SNHLY; CDR2 reads FYNNEI. Trimming took off 4 bases at V and 1 base at J, with 10 bases between the two ends. Together with reference TRBV2 and TRBJ1-1, the CDR3 gives the full variable domain: EPEVTQTPSHQVTQMGQEVILRCVPISNHLYFYWYRQILGQKVEFLVSFYNNEISEKSEIFDDQFSVERPDGSNFTLKIRSTKLEDSAMYFCASSGRDKNTEAFFGQGTRLTVV.

V and J are TRBV29-1 and TRBJ1-1; TRBD1 matches at 7 bases. Germline V gives CDR1 SQVTM, CDR2 ANQGSEA. Germline trimming cut 7 bases from V and 1 base from J; bases unmatched to any gene: 6. This CDR3 comprises 13 residues. Here the CDR3 DNA reads TGCAGCGCCGATGGACAGGCGAACACTGAAGCTTTCTTT. This encodes CSADGQANTEAFF.

The genes are TRBV4-1 and TRBJ2-1; 12 bases align to TRBD2. The CDR3 is 19 residues long. V lost 4 bases and J lost 0; bases outside the gene matches: 10. Germline assignment: CDR1 MGHRA and CDR2 YSYEKL. CDR3 sequence: CASSPTSGRSGASYNEQFF. CDR3 bases: TGCGCCAGCAGCCCGACTAGCGGGAGATCGGGAGCCTCCTACAATGAGCAGTTCTTC.

This rearrangement joins TRBV7-8 to TRBJ1-1; 7 positions agree with TRBD1. Looked up from germline, CDR1 is SGHVS and CDR2 is FQNEAQ. Unmatched junction bases numbered 8, after V lost 5 bases and J lost 5 bases. The CDR3 length is 14 residues. This CDR3 reads CASSRDRLGTEAFF. Here the CDR3 DNA reads TGTGCCAGCAGCCGGGACAGACTCGGAACTGAAGCTTTCTTT.

The table lists this clone with a count of one. The rearrangement uses TRBV7-9 and TRBJ1-2, with 8 positions matching TRBD1. The germline V gene encodes CDR1 SEHNR and CDR2 FQNEAQ (reference sequence). J gave up 6 bases and V 5 bases, and 8 bases lay outside the gene matches. The CDR3 length is 14 residues. CDR3: CASSLGQGMDGYTF. The CDR3 coding sequence is TGTGCCAGCAGCCTAGGACAGGGAATGGATGGCTACACCTTC.

The chain recombines TRBV29-1 with TRBJ1-2; 9 bases are a match to TRBD1. This CDR3 has 16 amino acids. Losses at the gene ends were 2 bases for V and 1 base for J; bases not matched to a gene: 8. Per germline, CDR1 SQVTM and CDR2 ANQGSEA. The DNA of the CDR3 is TGCAGCGTTGAAAGGGACAGGGACCAGTTTAACTATGGCTACACCTTC. This sequence encodes CSVERDRDQFNYGYTF.

The genes are TRBV5-1 and TRBJ2-3, with TRBD1 matching over 7 bases. The germline gives CDR1 SGHRS, CDR2 YFSETQ. V lost 4 bases to trimming and J lost 4 bases; unmatched junction nucleotides: 15. The CDR3 has 17 residues. This CDR3 reads CASSASGQRRLADTQYF. The DNA for the CDR3 is TGCGCCAGCAGCGCATCGGGACAGAGGAGGTTAGCAGATACGCAGTATTTT. Combining the CDR3 with reference TRBV5-1 and TRBJ2-3 gives the whole variable domain KAGVTQTPRYLIKTRGQQVTLSCSPISGHRSVSWYQQTPGQGLQFLFEYFSETQRNKGNFPGRFSGRQFSNSRSEMNVSTLELGDSALYLCASSASGQRRLADTQYFGPGTRLTVL.

V usage is TRBV25-1 and J usage is TRBJ1-3; 7 bases agree with TRBD1. The germline V gene has CDR1 MGHDK and CDR2 SYGVNS. V trimming: 1 base; J trimming: 4 bases; junction bases outside the gene matches: 1. CDR3 length: 14 amino acids. The CDR3 sequence: CASSEWDRGNTIYF. Written as DNA, the CDR3 is TGTGCCAGCAGTGAATGGGACAGAGGAAACACCATATATTTT.

V gene TRBV13 combines with J gene TRBJ2-5, with TRBD2 matching over 8 bases. The CDR3 is 15 amino acids. Germline loops: CDR1 PRHDT, CDR2 FYEKMQ (reference sequence). Trimming took 6 bases from V and 1 from J; bases not matched to a gene: 7. The CDR3 protein is CASRPTGTSQETQYF. Here the CDR3 DNA reads TGTGCCAGCAGGCCTACCGGGACTAGCCAAGAGACCCAGTACTTC.